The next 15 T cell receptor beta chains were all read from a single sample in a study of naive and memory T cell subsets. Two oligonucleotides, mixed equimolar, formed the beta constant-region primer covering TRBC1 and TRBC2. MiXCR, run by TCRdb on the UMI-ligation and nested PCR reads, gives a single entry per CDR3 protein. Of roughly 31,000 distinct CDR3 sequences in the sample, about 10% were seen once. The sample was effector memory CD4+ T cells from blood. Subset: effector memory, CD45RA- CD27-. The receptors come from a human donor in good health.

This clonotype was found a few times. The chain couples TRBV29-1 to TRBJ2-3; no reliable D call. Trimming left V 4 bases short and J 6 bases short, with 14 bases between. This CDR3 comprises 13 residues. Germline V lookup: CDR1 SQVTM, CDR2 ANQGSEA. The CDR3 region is CSVVRRRMDTQYF. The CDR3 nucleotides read TGCAGCGTTGTTCGCCGGAGAATGGATACGCAGTATTTT.

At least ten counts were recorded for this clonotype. The CDR3 nucleotides are TGCAGTGCTAGTTTAGGGGAGCAGTACTTC. Translating it yields CSASLGEQYF. This chain connects TRBV20-1 to TRBJ2-7; D gene ambiguous. CDR3 length equals 10 residues. Trimming cost V 3 bases and J 7 bases, with 7 bases left between them. CDR1 and CDR2 (germline): DFQATT, SNEGSKA (reference sequence).

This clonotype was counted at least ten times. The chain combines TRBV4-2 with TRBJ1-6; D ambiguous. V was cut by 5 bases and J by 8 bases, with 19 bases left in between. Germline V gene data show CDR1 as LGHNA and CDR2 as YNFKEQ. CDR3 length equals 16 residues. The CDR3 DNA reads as TGTGCCAGCAGCAAGGCGGAGGGAAGGAGCGATTCACCCCTCCACTTT. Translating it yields CASSKAEGRSDSPLHF.

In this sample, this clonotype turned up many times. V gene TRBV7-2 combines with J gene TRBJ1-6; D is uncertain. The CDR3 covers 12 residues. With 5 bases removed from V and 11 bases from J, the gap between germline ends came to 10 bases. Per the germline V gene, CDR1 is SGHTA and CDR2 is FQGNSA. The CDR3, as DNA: TGTGCCAGCAGCCGTGGCTGGGCACCCCTCCACTTT. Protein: CASSRGWAPLHF.

The CDR3 DNA follows: TGTGCCAGCAGTTTTCGAGTTAGTACGCAGTATTTT. Amino acid sequence: CASSFRVSTQYF. V gene TRBV28 combines with J gene TRBJ2-3; D ambiguous. Germline V CDR1 and CDR2: MDHEN, SYDVKM. V was pared by 3 bases and J by 8 bases, with 9 bases between. CDR3 length: 12 amino acids.

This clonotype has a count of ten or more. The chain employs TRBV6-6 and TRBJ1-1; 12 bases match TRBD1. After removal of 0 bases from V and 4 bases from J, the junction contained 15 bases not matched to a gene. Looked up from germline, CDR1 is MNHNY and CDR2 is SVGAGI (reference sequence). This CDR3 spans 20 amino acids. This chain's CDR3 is CASSYSTRPGQGARGTEAFF. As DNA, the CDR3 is TGTGCCAGCAGTTACTCAACTCGTCCGGGACAGGGGGCGCGGGGCACTGAAGCTTTCTTT.

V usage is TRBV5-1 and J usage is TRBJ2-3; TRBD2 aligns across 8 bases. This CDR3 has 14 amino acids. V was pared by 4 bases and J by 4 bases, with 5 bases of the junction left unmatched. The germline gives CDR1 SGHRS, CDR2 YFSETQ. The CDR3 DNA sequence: TGCGCCAGCAGCAGCGGGAGAAGTTCAGATACGCAGTATTTT. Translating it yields CASSSGRSSDTQYF.

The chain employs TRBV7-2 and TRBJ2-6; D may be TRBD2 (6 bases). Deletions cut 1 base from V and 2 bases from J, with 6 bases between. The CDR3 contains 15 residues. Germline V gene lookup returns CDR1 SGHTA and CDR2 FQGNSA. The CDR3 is CASSLGGAGANVLTF. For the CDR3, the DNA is TGTGCCAGCAGCTTAGGCGGGGCTGGGGCCAACGTCCTGACTTTC.

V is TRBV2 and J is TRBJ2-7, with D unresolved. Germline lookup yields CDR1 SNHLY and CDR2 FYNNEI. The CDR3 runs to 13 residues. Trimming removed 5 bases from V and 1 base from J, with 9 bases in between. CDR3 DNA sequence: TGTGCCAGCAGTATGGACGTATCCTACGAGCAGTACTTC. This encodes CASSMDVSYEQYF.

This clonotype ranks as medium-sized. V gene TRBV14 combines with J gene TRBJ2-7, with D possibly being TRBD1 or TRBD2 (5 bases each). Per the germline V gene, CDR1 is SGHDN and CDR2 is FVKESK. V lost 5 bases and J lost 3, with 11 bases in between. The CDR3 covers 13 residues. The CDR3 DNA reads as TGTGCCAGCAGCATCGGGGCCCTCTACGAGCAGTACTTC. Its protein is CASSIGALYEQYF.

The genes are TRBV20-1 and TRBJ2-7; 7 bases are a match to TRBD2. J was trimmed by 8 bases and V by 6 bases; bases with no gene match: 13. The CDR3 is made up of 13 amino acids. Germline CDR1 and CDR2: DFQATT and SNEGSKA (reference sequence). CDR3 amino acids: CSARPLREFQQYF. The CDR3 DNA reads TGCAGTGCCAGGCCTTTGCGGGAGTTTCAGCAGTACTTC.

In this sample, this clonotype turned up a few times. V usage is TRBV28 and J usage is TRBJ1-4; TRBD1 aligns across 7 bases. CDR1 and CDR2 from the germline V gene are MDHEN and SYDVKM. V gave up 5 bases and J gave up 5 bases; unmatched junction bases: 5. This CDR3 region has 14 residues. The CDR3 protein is CASSRTGQNEKLFF. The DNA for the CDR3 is TGTGCCAGCAGTCGGACAGGACAAAATGAAAAACTGTTTTTT.

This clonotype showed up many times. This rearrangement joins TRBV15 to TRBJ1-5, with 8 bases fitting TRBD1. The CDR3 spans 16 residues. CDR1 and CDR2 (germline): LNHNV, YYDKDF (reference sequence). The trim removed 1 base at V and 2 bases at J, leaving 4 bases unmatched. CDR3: CATSRGGRGRNQPQHF. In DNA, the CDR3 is TGTGCCACCAGCAGAGGTGGCAGGGGGCGCAATCAGCCCCAGCATTTT.

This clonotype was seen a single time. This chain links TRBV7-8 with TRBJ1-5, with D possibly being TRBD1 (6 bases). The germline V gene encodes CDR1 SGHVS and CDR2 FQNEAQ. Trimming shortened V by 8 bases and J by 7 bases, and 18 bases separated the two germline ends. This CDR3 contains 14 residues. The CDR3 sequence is CASGSGVNGQPQHF. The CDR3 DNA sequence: TGTGCCAGCGGGTCAGGGGTCAATGGGCAGCCCCAGCATTTT.

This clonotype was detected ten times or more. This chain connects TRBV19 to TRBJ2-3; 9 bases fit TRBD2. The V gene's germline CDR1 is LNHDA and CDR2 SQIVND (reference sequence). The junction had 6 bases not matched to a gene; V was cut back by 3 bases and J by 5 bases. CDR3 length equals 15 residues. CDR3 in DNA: TGTGCCAGTAGTATGAGGGCGGGAGGGCTAGATACGCAGTATTTT. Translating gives CASSMRAGGLDTQYF. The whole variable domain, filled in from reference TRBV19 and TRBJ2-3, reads DGGITQSPKYLFRKEGQNVTLSCEQNLNHDAMYWYRQDPGQGLRLIYYSQIVNDFQKGDIAEGYSVSREKKESFPLTVTSAQKNPTAFYLCASSMRAGGLDTQYFGPGTRLTVL.